The 7 T cell receptor beta chains given below trace back to one sample, sequenced in a study of blood T cell repertoires in COVID-19. Assay used: immunoSEQ multiplex PCR; TCRdb lists only in-frame clones, some missing. The data contain roughly 260,000 clones, less than 90% of them singletons. Sequencing was performed on peripheral blood. The receptors come from a man aged 55 to 70 who had recovered from COVID-19.

The gene calls are TRBV7-2 and TRBJ2-2; D remains ambiguous. The V gene's germline CDR1 is SGHTA and CDR2 FQGNSA. The CDR3 extends over 15 amino acids. V was shortened by 1 base and J by 0 bases, with 6 bases between the two germline ends. This CDR3 is CASSLDGPNTGELFF. The CDR3 DNA follows: TGTGCCAGCAGCTTAGATGGCCCGAACACCGGGGAGCTGTTTTTT.

This chain links TRBV27 with TRBJ1-2, with 7 bases lining up with TRBD1. The CDR3 spans 13 residues. CDR1 MNHEY and CDR2 SMNVEV come from the germline V gene (reference sequence). V dropped 6 bases and J dropped 3; count of bases not matched to a gene: 4. Here the CDR3 DNA reads TGTGCCAGCAGGCCAACAGGGGACTATGGCTACACCTTC. It codes for CASRPTGDYGYTF.

The V and J genes are TRBV5-8 and TRBJ2-7, with 7 nucleotides matching TRBD1. Germline assignment: CDR1 SGHTS and CDR2 YDEGEE. Unmatched junction bases numbered 10, after V lost 4 bases and J lost 3 bases. This CDR3 comprises 15 residues. CDR3 in amino acids: CASSIRRGIHYEQYF. The CDR3 nucleotides read TGTGCCAGCAGCATCCGCAGGGGGATTCACTACGAGCAGTACTTC. Looking up the rest from reference TRBV5-8 and TRBJ2-7 gives the full variable domain: EAGVTQSPTHLIKTRGQQATLRCSPISGHTSVYWYQQALGLGLQFLLWYDEGEERNRGNFPPRFSGRQFPNYSSELNVNALELEDSALYLCASSIRRGIHYEQYFGPGTRLTVT.

This sequence joins TRBV27 and TRBJ1-6; D is unresolved. The CDR3 runs to 16 residues. Germline V lookup: CDR1 MNHEY, CDR2 SMNVEV (reference sequence). The germline V and J ends were trimmed by 2 bases and 0 bases, with 8 bases remaining between them. The chain's CDR3 is CASSLLYSSYNSPLHF. The CDR3 DNA sequence: TGTGCCAGCAGTTTACTTTACAGCTCCTATAATTCACCCCTCCACTTT.

The rearrangement joins TRBV19 to TRBJ2-3, with TRBD2 matching 10 bases. This CDR3 has 15 amino acids. Trimming at V came to 4 bases and at J to 4 bases, leaving 5 bases not matched to a gene. CDR1 LNHDA and CDR2 SQIVND come from the germline V gene (reference sequence). CDR3 bases: TGTGCCAGTAGTACTAGCGGGGGAGGTGCAGATACGCAGTATTTT. Translating it yields CASSTSGGGADTQYF.

This clone was seen only once. The chain links TRBV27 to TRBJ1-5; TRBD1 is a possible D gene (5 bases). Germline V gives CDR1 MNHEY, CDR2 SMNVEV (reference sequence). Trimming left V 4 bases short and J 4 bases short, with 14 bases between. This CDR3 contains 15 residues. In DNA, the CDR3 is TGTGCCAGCAGTTCCAACAGGCCACGGAATCAGCCCCAGCATTTT. Its translation is CASSSNRPRNQPQHF.

The chain is built from TRBV19 and TRBJ1-5; 12 bases fit TRBD1. V shed 4 bases and J 6 bases; nucleotides not matched to a gene: 4. This CDR3 is built from 15 residues. Germline CDR1 and CDR2: LNHDA and SQIVND (reference sequence). CDR3 sequence (DNA): TGTGCCAGTAGTAGCCGGGACAGGGGGCGTCAGCCCCAGCATTTT. It yields the protein CASSSRDRGRQPQHF.